Each of the 17 T cell receptor beta chains below was sequenced from the same sample in a study of identical twins. TCRdb recomputed calls from the 5' RACE reads with MiXCR, one row per CDR3 protein. This sample has about 500,000 distinct CDR3 sequences, with around an eighth found just once. The data were also submitted as part of a second study, on yellow fever vaccine responses in identical twins.

The source material was CD4+ T cells sorted from blood. The receptors shown here come from a woman aged 18-29 years in good health.

Ten or more counts support this clonotype. The chain couples TRBV28 to TRBJ2-7, with 9 bases that match TRBD1. The germline V gene has CDR1 MDHEN and CDR2 SYDVKM. The trim removed 6 bases at V and 6 bases at J, leaving 6 bases unmatched. This CDR3 region has 13 residues. As DNA, the CDR3 is TGTGCCAGCAGGGGGGACAGGGAATCCGAGCAGTACTTC. It codes for CASRGDRESEQYF. Full variable domain (missing parts from reference TRBV28 and TRBJ2-7): DVKVTQSSRYLVKRTGEKVFLECVQDMDHENMFWYRQDPGLGLRLIYFSYDVKMKEKGDIPEGYSVSREKKERFSLILESASTNQTSMYLCASRGDRESEQYFGPGTRLTVT.

This clonotype was counted ten times or more. The chain is built from TRBV25-1 and TRBJ2-2; weak D call: TRBD1 (6 bases). The CDR3 has 13 amino acids. With 8 bases removed from V and 0 bases from J, the gap between germline ends came to 7 bases. CDR1 MGHDK and CDR2 SYGVNS come from the germline V gene. The CDR3 coding sequence is TGTGCCAGCTACAGGGCGAACACCGGGGAGCTGTTTTTT. It translates to CASYRANTGELFF.

This clonotype was seen a handful of times. The gene calls are TRBV27 and TRBJ2-7; D is perhaps TRBD1 (5 bases). Germline V gene sequence: CDR1 MNHEY, CDR2 SMNVEV (reference sequence). The CDR3 length is 17 residues. Trimming cost V 0 bases and J 5 bases, with 20 bases left between them. The CDR3 DNA is TGTGCCAGCAGTTTATCGAAGTTCAGAGCAGGGCGAGACGAGCAGTACTTC. Encoded protein: CASSLSKFRAGRDEQYF.

This clonotype was seen a handful of times. This rearrangement joins TRBV20-1 to TRBJ1-3, with D uncertain. CDR3 size: 14 residues. Germline V lookup: CDR1 DFQATT, CDR2 SNEGSKA (reference sequence). Deletions cut 4 bases from V and 0 bases from J, with 10 bases between. Written as DNA, the CDR3 is TGCAGTGCTACCGTGGCAGTCTCTGGAAACACCATATATTTT. Residues: CSATVAVSGNTIYF.

This clonotype was counted many times. The CDR3 bases are TGCAGTGCTAGACCGGGACAGCCCTACGAGCAGTACTTC. Translated, it gives CSARPGQPYEQYF. The chain uses TRBV20-1 and TRBJ2-7, with 7 nucleotides matching TRBD1. From germline, CDR1 is DFQATT and CDR2 SNEGSKA (reference sequence). The ends lost 2 bases at V and 2 bases at J; junction bases unmatched: 3. This CDR3 region has 13 residues.

This chain joins TRBV3-1 and TRBJ1-2; D is undetermined. This CDR3 has 14 amino acids. The germline V and J ends were trimmed by 1 base and 4 bases, with 10 bases remaining between them. CDR1 is LGHDT, CDR2 YNNKEL, per germline (reference sequence). Here the CDR3 DNA reads TGTGCCAGCAGCCAAGGGGTCCCGATCTATGGCTACACCTTC. Protein product: CASSQGVPIYGYTF.

V usage is TRBV7-2 and J usage is TRBJ2-1; 10 positions match TRBD1. With 5 bases clipped from V and 13 bases from J, the junction kept 5 bases outside the gene matches. Germline V lookup: CDR1 SGHTA, CDR2 FQGNSA. The CDR3 spans 12 residues. CDR3 protein: CASSHGQGVQFF. Written as DNA, the CDR3 is TGTGCCAGCAGCCACGGACAGGGGGTTCAGTTCTTC.

This chain joins TRBV5-1 and TRBJ2-7; the match to TRBD2 covers 9 bases. CDR1 and CDR2 (germline): SGHRS, YFSETQ. The CDR3 sequence is 15 residues long. J gave up 2 bases and V 6 bases, and 9 bases lay outside the gene matches. This chain's CDR3 is CASKLSGGPTYEQYF. The CDR3 bases are TGCGCCAGCAAGTTGAGCGGGGGGCCAACCTACGAGCAGTACTTC.

This clonotype has only a few counts. The CDR3 is CASSQAQGHDPEQFF. CDR3 nucleotides: TGTGCCAGCAGCCAAGCCCAAGGACACGACCCTGAGCAGTTCTTC. The rearrangement links TRBV4-2 to TRBJ2-1, with TRBD1 as a possible D gene (5 bases). CDR1 LGHNA and CDR2 YNFKEQ come from the germline V gene. Trimming stripped 1 base from V and 9 bases from J, with 16 bases between. This CDR3 comprises 15 residues.

This clonotype was seen a few times. This sequence joins TRBV28 and TRBJ1-6; D ambiguous. The length of the CDR3 is 11 residues. Germline CDR1 MDHEN, CDR2 SYDVKM. The CDR3 DNA is TGTGCAGAGGGCCGGGATTCACCCCTCCACTTT. Protein product: CAEGRDSPLHF.

This clonotype was seen just once. The chain carries TRBV19 and TRBJ2-2; maybe TRBD1 (5 bases). V dropped 1 base and J dropped 0 bases, with 6 bases sitting between them. This CDR3 contains 15 residues. Germline loops: CDR1 LNHDA, CDR2 SQIVND (reference sequence). CDR3 loop: CASSIAQANTGELFF. CDR3 DNA sequence: TGTGCCAGTAGTATAGCACAGGCGAACACCGGGGAGCTGTTTTTT.

This clonotype appeared many times. The chain uses TRBV5-1 and TRBJ2-3; either TRBD1 or TRBD2 may fit D (5 bases each). Germline CDR1 is SGHRS and CDR2 is YFSETQ. V was clipped by 3 bases and J by 5 bases, with 7 bases between them. This CDR3 has 12 amino acids. The CDR3 is CASSSGRDTQYF. In DNA form, the CDR3 reads TGCGCCAGCAGCTCAGGGAGAGATACGCAGTATTTT.

This clonotype was seen more than once but under ten times. The V gene is TRBV11-2, the J gene TRBJ2-3; 9 bases agree with TRBD1. This CDR3 region has 19 residues. CDR1 SGHAT and CDR2 FQNNGV come from the germline V gene. Trimming at V came to 2 bases and at J to 2 bases, leaving 14 bases not matched to a gene. CDR3 DNA: TGTGCCAGCAGCTTAACCCCTCCTTTGACAGGGGGACTCACAGATACGCAGTATTTT. This gives the protein CASSLTPPLTGGLTDTQYF.

The genes are TRBV5-1 and TRBJ2-1, with D unresolved. The CDR3 contains 13 residues. Trimming took 2 bases from V and 7 from J, leaving 10 bases between them. Germline CDR1 is SGHRS and CDR2 is YFSETQ. The CDR3: CASSLRTENEQFF. CDR3 coding DNA: TGCGCCAGCAGCTTAAGAACGGAGAATGAGCAGTTCTTC.

The V gene is TRBV7-9, the J gene TRBJ2-7, with 12 bases lining up with TRBD2. This CDR3 spans 15 amino acids. Germline V gene lookup returns CDR1 SEHNR and CDR2 FQNEAQ (reference sequence). J lost 7 bases, V lost 1 base, and 5 bases had no gene match. The CDR3, as DNA: TGTGCCAGCAGCTTAGGACTAGCGGGAGCGGGGGAGCAGTACTTC. Translating it yields CASSLGLAGAGEQYF.

This clonotype was counted a few times. This chain joins TRBV5-1 and TRBJ1-1; TRBD1 matches 8 bases. This CDR3 is built from 16 residues. Germline trimming cut 4 bases from V and 2 bases from J; bases unmatched to any gene: 10. Germline CDR1 SGHRS, CDR2 YFSETQ. The CDR3 DNA reads as TGCGCCAGCAGCCCCCGGACAGGGACCTTAAACACTGAAGCTTTCTTT. This gives the protein CASSPRTGTLNTEAFF.

The DNA of the CDR3 is TGTGCCAGCAGCTTAAGCGGGACCAGCTCCTACAATGAGCAGTTCTTC. This gives the protein CASSLSGTSSYNEQFF. The V call is TRBV7-3, the J call TRBJ2-1; weak D call: TRBD2 (6 bases). The germline V and J ends were trimmed by 1 base and 0 bases, with 10 bases remaining between them. CDR1 is SGHTA, CDR2 FQGTGA, per germline. The length of the CDR3 is 16 residues.